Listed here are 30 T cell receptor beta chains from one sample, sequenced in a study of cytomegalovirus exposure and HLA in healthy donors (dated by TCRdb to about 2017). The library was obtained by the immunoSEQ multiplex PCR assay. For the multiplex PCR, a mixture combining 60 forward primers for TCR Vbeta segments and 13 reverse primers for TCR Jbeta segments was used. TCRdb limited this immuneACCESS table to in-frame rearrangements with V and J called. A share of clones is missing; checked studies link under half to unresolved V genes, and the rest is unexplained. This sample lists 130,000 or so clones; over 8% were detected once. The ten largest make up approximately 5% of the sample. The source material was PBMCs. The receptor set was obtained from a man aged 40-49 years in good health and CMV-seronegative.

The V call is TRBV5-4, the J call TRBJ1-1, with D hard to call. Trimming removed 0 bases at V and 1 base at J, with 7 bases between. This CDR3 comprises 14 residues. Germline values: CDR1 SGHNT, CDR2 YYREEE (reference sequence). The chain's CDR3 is CASSLGSWNTEAFF. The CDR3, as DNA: TGTGCCAGCAGCTTGGGCAGTTGGAACACTGAAGCTTTCTTT.

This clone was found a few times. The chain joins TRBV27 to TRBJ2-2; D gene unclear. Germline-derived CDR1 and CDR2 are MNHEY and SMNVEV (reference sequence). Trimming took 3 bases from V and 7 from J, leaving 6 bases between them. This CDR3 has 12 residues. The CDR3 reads CASSFRSGELFF. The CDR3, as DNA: TGTGCCAGCAGTTTTAGGAGCGGGGAGCTGTTTTTT.

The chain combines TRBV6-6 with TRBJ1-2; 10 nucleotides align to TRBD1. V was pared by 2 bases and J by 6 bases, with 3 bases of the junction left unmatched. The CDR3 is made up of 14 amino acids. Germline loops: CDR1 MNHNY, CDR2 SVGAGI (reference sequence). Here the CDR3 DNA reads TGTGCCAGCAGTTACGGGACAGGGGATCATGGCTACACCTTC. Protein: CASSYGTGDHGYTF.

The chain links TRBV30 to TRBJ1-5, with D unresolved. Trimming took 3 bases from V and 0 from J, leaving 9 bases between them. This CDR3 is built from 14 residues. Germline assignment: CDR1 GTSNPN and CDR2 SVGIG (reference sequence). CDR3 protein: CAWRQTASNQPQHF. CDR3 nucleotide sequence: TGTGCCTGGAGACAGACGGCTAGCAATCAGCCCCAGCATTTT.

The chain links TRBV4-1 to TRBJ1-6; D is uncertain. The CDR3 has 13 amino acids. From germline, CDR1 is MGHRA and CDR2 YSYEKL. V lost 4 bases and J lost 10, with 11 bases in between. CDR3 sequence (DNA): TGCGCCAGCAGCCCTACTCCTGCCTCACCCCTCCACTTT. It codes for CASSPTPASPLHF.

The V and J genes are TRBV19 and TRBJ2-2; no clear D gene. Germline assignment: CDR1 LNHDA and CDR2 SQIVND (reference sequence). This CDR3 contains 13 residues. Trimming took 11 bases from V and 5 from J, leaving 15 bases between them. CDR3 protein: CASYSLPTGELFF. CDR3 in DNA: TGTGCCTCCTACAGCTTGCCAACCGGGGAGCTGTTTTTT.

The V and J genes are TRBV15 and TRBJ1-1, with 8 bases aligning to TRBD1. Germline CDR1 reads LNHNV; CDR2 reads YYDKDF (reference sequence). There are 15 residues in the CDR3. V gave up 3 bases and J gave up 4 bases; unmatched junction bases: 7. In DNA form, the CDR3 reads TGTGCCACCAGCAGGGACAGGGTCCTGTCCACTGAAGCTTTCTTT. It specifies CATSRDRVLSTEAFF.

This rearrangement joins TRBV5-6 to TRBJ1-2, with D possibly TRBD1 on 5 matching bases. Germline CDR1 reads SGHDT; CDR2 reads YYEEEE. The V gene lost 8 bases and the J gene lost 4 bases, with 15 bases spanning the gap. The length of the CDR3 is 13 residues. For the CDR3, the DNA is TGTGCCAGTTCCAGGGTACGGAGCTATGGCTACACCTTC. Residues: CASSRVRSYGYTF.

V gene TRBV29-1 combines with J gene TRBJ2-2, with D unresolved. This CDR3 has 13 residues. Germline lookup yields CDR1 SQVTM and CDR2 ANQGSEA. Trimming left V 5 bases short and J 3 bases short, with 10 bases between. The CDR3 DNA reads TGCAGCGTTTTGCGATTTGACACCGGGGAGCTGTTTTTT. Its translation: CSVLRFDTGELFF.

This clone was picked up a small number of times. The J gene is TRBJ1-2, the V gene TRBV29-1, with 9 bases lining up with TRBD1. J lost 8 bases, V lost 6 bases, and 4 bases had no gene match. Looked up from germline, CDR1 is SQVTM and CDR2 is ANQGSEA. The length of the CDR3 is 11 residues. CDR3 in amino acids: CSVATGGGYTF. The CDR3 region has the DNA TGCAGCGTAGCGACAGGGGGAGGCTACACCTTC.

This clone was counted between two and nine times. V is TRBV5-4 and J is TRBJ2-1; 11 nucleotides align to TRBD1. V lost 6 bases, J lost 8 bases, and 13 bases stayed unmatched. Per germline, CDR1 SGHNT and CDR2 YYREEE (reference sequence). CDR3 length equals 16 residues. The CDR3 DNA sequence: TGTGCCAGCACCATCTATAGGACAGGGGGCAAGGATGAGCAGTTCTTC. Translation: CASTIYRTGGKDEQFF.

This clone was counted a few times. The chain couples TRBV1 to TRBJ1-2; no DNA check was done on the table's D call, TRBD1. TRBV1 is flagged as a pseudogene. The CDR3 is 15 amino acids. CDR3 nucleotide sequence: TGCACCAGCAGCCAAACCACAGGGTGGGGCTATGGCTACACCTTC. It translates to CTSSQTTGWGYGYTF.

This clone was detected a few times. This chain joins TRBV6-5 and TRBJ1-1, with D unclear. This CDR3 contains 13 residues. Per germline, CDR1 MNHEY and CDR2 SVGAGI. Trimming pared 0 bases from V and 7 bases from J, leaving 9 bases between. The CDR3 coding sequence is TGTGCCAGCAGTTACTCCGAGGGAAATGAAGCTTTCTTT. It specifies CASSYSEGNEAFF.

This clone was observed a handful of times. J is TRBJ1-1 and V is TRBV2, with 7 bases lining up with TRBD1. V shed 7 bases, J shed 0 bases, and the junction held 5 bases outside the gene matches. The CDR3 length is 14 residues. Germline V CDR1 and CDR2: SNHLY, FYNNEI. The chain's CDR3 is CASIPGGLNTEAFF. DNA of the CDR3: TGTGCCAGCATCCCAGGGGGGTTGAACACTGAAGCTTTCTTT.

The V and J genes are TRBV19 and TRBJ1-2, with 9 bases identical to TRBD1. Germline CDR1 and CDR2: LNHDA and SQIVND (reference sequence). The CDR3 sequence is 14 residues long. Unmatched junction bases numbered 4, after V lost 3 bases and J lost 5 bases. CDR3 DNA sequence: TGTGCCAGTAGTATCGGGACAGGGCTGTATGGCTACACCTTC. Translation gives CASSIGTGLYGYTF. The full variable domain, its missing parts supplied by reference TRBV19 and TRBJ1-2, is DGGITQSPKYLFRKEGQNVTLSCEQNLNHDAMYWYRQDPGQGLRLIYYSQIVNDFQKGDIAEGYSVSREKKESFPLTVTSAQKNPTAFYLCASSIGTGLYGYTFGSGTRLTVV.

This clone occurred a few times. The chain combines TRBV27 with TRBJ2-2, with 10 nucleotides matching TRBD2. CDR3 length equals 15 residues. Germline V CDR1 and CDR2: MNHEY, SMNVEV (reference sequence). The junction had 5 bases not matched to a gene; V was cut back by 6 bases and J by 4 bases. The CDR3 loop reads CASRERGGPTGELFF. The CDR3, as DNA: TGTGCCAGCAGGGAGCGGGGGGGCCCCACCGGGGAGCTGTTTTTT.

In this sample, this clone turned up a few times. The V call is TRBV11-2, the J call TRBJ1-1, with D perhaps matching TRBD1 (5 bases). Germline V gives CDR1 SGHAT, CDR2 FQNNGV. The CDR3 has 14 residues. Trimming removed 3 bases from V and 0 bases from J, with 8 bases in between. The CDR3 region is CASSFQGLNTEAFF. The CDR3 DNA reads TGTGCCAGCAGCTTCCAGGGTTTGAACACTGAAGCTTTCTTT.

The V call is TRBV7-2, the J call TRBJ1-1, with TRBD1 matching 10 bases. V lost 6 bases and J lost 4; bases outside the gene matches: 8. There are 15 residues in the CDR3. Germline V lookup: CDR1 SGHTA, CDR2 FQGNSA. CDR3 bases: TGTGCCAGCAGTAGACAGGGGGCGAAGTTCACTGAAGCTTTCTTT. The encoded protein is CASSRQGAKFTEAFF.

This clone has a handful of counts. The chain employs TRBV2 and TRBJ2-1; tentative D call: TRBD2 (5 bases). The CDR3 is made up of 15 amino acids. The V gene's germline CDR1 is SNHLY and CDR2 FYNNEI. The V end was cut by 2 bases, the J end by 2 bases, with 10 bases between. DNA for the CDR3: TGTGCCAGCAGTGAACGGGTAGCGCCCTACAATGAGCAGTTCTTC. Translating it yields CASSERVAPYNEQFF.

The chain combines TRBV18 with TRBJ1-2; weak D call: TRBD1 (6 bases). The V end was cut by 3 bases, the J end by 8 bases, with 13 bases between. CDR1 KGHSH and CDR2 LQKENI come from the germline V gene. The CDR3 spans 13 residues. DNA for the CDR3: TGTGCCAGCTCACCCCTCGACAGGAGAGGCTACACCTTC. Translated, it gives CASSPLDRRGYTF. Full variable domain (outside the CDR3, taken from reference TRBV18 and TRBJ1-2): NAGVMQNPRHLVRRRGQEARLRCSPMKGHSHVYWYRQLPEEGLKFMVYLQKENIIDESGMPKERFSAEFPKEGPSILRIQQVVRGDSAAYFCASSPLDRRGYTFGSGTRLTVV.

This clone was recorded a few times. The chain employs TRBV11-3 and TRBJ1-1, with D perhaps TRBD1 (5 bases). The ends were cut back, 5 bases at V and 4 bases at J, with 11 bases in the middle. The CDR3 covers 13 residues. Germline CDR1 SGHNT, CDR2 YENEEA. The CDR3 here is CASSPVRVTEAFF. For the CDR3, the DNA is TGTGCCAGCAGCCCCGTCAGGGTCACTGAAGCTTTCTTT.

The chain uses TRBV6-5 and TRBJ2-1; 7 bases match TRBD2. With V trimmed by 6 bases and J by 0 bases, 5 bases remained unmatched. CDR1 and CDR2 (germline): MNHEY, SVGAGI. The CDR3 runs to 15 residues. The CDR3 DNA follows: TGTGCCAGCAGGCAGCTAGCGGACTCCTACAATGAGCAGTTCTTC. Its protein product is CASRQLADSYNEQFF.

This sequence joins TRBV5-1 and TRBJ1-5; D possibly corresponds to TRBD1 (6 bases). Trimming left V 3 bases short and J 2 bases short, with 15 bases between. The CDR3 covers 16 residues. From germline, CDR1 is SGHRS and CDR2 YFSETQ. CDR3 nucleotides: TGCGCCAGCAGCTCAATGCTTCGACAGGGCAATCAGCCCCAGCATTTT. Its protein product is CASSSMLRQGNQPQHF.

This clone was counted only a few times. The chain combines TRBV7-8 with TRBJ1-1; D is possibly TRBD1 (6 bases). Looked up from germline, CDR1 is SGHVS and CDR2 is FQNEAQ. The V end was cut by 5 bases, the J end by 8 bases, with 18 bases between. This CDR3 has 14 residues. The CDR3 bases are TGTGCCAGCAGCCTCGACTGGGGGGGCGACGAAGCTTTCTTT. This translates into CASSLDWGGDEAFF.

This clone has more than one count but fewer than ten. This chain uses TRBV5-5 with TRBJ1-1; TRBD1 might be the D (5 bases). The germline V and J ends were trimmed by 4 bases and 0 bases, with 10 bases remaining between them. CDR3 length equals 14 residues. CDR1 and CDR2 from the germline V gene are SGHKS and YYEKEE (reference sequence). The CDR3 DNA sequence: TGTGCCAGCAGCGGGGGGAGCATGAACACTGAAGCTTTCTTT. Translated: CASSGGSMNTEAFF. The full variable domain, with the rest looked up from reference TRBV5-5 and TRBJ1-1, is DAGVTQSPTHLIKTRGQQVTLRCSPISGHKSVSWYQQVLGQGPQFIFQYYEKEERGRGNFPDRFSARQFPNYSSELNVNALLLGDSALYLCASSGGSMNTEAFFGQGTRLTVV.

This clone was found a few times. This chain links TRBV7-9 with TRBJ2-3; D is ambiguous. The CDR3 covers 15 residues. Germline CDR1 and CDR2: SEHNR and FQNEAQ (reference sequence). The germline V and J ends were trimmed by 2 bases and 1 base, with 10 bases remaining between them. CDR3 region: CASSLPSFGTDTQYF. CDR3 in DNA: TGTGCCAGCAGCTTACCCTCGTTCGGCACAGATACGCAGTATTTT.

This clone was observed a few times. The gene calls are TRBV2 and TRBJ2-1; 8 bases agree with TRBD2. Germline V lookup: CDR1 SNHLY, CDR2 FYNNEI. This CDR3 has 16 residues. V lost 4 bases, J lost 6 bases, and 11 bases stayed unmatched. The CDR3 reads CASSAGTSWVGNEQFF. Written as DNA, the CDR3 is TGTGCCAGCAGTGCCGGGACTAGTTGGGTAGGCAATGAGCAGTTCTTC.

This CDR3 is CASSRWDSRPKGTEAFF. The CDR3 region has the DNA TGTGCCAGCAGCCGGTGGGACAGTAGGCCTAAAGGGACTGAAGCTTTCTTT. The V gene is TRBV11-2, the J gene TRBJ1-1, with 7 bases matching TRBD1. Germline CDR1 SGHAT, CDR2 FQNNGV. The CDR3 is 17 residues long. J gave up 5 bases and V 5 bases, and 17 bases lay outside the gene matches.

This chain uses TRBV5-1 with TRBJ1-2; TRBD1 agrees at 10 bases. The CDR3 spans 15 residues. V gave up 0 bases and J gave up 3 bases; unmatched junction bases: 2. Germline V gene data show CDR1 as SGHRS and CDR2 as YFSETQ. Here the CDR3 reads CASSLAGQGDYGYTF. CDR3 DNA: TGCGCCAGCAGCTTGGCCGGACAGGGGGACTATGGCTACACCTTC.

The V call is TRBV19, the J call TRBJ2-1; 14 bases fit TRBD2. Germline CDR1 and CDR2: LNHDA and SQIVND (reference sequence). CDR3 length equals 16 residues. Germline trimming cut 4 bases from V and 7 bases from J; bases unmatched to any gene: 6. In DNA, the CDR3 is TGTGCCAGTAGTACGGGACTAGCGGGGGCGGGGAATGAGCAGTTCTTC. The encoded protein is CASSTGLAGAGNEQFF.